The sequence of this TCR beta chain was determined in a study of identical twins. V was clipped by 3 bases and J by 4 bases, with 8 bases between them. There are 13 residues in the CDR3. The germline V gene encodes CDR1 MGHRA and CDR2 YSYEKL. Template switching (which added a universal primer site) was used, and cDNA carried unique molecular identifiers. TCRdb re-called the 5' RACE reads through MiXCR, storing one row per CDR3 protein. This table has 200,000 to 300,000 distinct CDR3 sequences, roughly a tenth appearing once. This clonotype was seen a handful of times. The antigen is undetermined. Study-level results: Memory repertoires showed no such pattern, whereas abundant cord blood beta clonotypes carried fewer insertions.

The sample taken for sequencing was memory T cells sorted from blood. The rearrangement uses TRBV4-1 and TRBJ2-3, with D perhaps matching TRBD1 (5 bases). The clonotype originates from a man aged 45 to 65 in good health. CDR3 bases: TGCGCCAGCAGCCAGCAGGGTTCAGATACGCAGTATTTT. Translated, it gives CASSQQGSDTQYF.